Presented here are 26 T cell receptor beta chains from one specimen sequenced in a study of T cells in localized non-small cell lung cancer. Data came from immunoSEQ multiplex PCR; TCRdb stores just in-frame clones and leaves some out. The top ten clones hold 20% to 25% of a sample with roughly 84,000 clones, 88% of them seen once. The sequencing used peripheral blood, collected before any cancer treatment. The receptor source for this set is a woman aged 40-69 years with stage I squamous cell lung carcinoma.

The chain links TRBV9 to TRBJ2-7; a weak D match, TRBD1 (6 bases). V dropped 2 bases and J dropped 2 bases, with 17 bases sitting between them. The CDR3 consists of 16 residues. Germline V gene sequence: CDR1 SGDLS, CDR2 YYNGEE. The CDR3 DNA sequence: TGTGCCAGCAGCGTTTCGGGACAAACGACGCCCTACGAGCAGTACTTC. Its translation: CASSVSGQTTPYEQYF.

The V call is TRBV5-1, the J call TRBJ2-3; no definite D call. This CDR3 spans 13 amino acids. Per germline, CDR1 SGHRS and CDR2 YFSETQ. The V end was cut by 5 bases, the J end by 4 bases, with 11 bases between. The CDR3, as DNA: TGCGCCAGCAGACACGAGCCCCCAGATACGCAGTATTTT. Its translation: CASRHEPPDTQYF.

The CDR3 DNA is TGTGCCTGGAATCGACAGGGAGAGGGTGAAGCTTTCTTT. This translates into CAWNRQGEGEAFF. The genes are TRBV30 and TRBJ1-1; 7 bases are a match to TRBD1. The CDR3 is 13 residues long. Germline V CDR1 and CDR2: GTSNPN, SVGIG (reference sequence). V shed 4 bases and J 7 bases; nucleotides not matched to a gene: 9.

The chain joins TRBV6-9 to TRBJ1-2; no clear D gene. V lost 2 bases and J lost 7, with 8 bases in between. The CDR3 contains 12 residues. Germline lookup yields CDR1 MNHGY and CDR2 SVAAGI. The CDR3 region is CASSYPRVGYTF. Here the CDR3 DNA reads TGTGCCAGCAGTTATCCGAGGGTTGGCTACACCTTC.

This clone was seen a single time. The chain carries TRBV15 and TRBJ1-4, with 8 bases that match TRBD1. The CDR3 has 13 amino acids. V trimming: 6 bases; J trimming: 7 bases; junction bases outside the gene matches: 4. Germline V lookup: CDR1 LNHNV, CDR2 YYDKDF (reference sequence). CDR3 region: CATRQGEGEKLFF. Here the CDR3 DNA reads TGTGCCACCAGACAGGGGGAAGGTGAAAAACTGTTTTTT.

This CDR3 reads CASSLMTGTGHLVGYTF. CDR3 nucleotide sequence: TGTGCCAGCAGCTTGATGACCGGGACAGGGCACCTGGTCGGCTACACCTTC. The V call is TRBV5-6, the J call TRBJ1-2; the match to TRBD1 covers 9 bases. V was pared by 1 base and J by 8 bases, with 15 bases of the junction left unmatched. The CDR3 extends over 17 amino acids. Germline V CDR1 and CDR2: SGHDT, YYEEEE.

In DNA form, the CDR3 reads TGTGCCAGCAGCCAAGATGGGACAGGGCGCTCTGGAAACACCATATATTTT. It translates to CASSQDGTGRSGNTIYF. V and J are TRBV4-2 and TRBJ1-3; 9 bases map to TRBD1. V was pared by 0 bases and J by 0 bases, with 3 bases of the junction left unmatched. There are 17 residues in the CDR3. CDR1 and CDR2 (germline): LGHNA, YNFKEQ.

The chain uses TRBV5-8 and TRBJ1-5; possible D gene TRBD1, 6 bases. With 1 base removed from V and 3 bases from J, the gap between germline ends came to 11 bases. The germline CDR1 and CDR2 sequences are SGHTS and YDEGEE. The CDR3 covers 15 residues. In nucleotides, the CDR3 is TGTGCCAGCAGCTTGAAACAGGGATACAATCAGCCCCAGCATTTT. This gives the protein CASSLKQGYNQPQHF.

The chain uses TRBV7-2 and TRBJ2-4; 8 nucleotides agree with TRBD1. This CDR3 is built from 14 residues. Unmatched junction bases numbered 6, after V lost 3 bases and J lost 8 bases. Germline lookup yields CDR1 SGHTA and CDR2 FQGNSA. The CDR3 coding sequence is TGTGCCAGCAGCTTGACAGGGGCAGCGGACATTCAGTACTTC. Residues: CASSLTGAADIQYF.

This rearrangement joins TRBV10-3 to TRBJ1-2; TRBD1 is a possible D gene (6 bases). Germline values: CDR1 ENHRY, CDR2 SYGVKD. This CDR3 has 17 amino acids. V was shortened by 0 bases and J by 4 bases, with 18 bases between the two germline ends. The CDR3 protein is CAISESYTSGQSYGYTF. The CDR3 nucleotides read TGTGCCATCAGTGAGTCGTACACCTCCGGACAGAGCTATGGCTACACCTTC.

The V and J genes are TRBV30 and TRBJ1-2; 9 bases align to TRBD1. The CDR3 covers 15 residues. The J segment lost 8 bases and the V segment lost 3 bases, leaving 13 bases of the junction unmatched. The germline V gene has CDR1 GTSNPN and CDR2 SVGIG (reference sequence). CDR3 loop: CAWSAGQGKYDGYTF. DNA for the CDR3: TGTGCCTGGAGCGCGGGACAGGGAAAATACGACGGCTACACCTTC.

On this clone itself: The junction does not match germline at one end; this may be a read error. This chain links TRBV6-4 with TRBJ2-6, with D uncertain. The CDR3 is 18 amino acids. CDR1 is MRHNA, CDR2 SNTAGT, per germline. This chain's CDR3 is CTSSEQPSTLSGANVLTF. The CDR3 nucleotides are TGTACCAGCAGTGAACAGCCCTCTACTTTATCTGGGGCCAACGTCCTGACTTTC.

Details on this clone: One end of the junction is discordant with germline, which a read error may explain. This chain joins TRBV7-7 and TRBJ2-5; a weak D match, TRBD2 (6 bases). The CDR3 loop spans 14 amino acids. Germline V lookup: CDR1 SSHAT, CDR2 FNYEAQ (reference sequence). This chain's CDR3 is CASSLGAGRETQYF. The CDR3 nucleotides are TGTGCTAGCAGCTTAGGCGCGGGGCGAGAGACCCAGTACTTC.

This chain uses TRBV9 with TRBJ1-1; no clear D gene. Trimming took off 2 bases at V and 1 base at J, with 15 bases between the two ends. Per the germline V gene, CDR1 is SGDLS and CDR2 is YYNGEE. This CDR3 is built from 16 residues. This CDR3 reads CASSVLSGLGNTEAFF. CDR3 coding DNA: TGTGCCAGCAGCGTGCTTTCCGGTTTGGGGAACACTGAAGCTTTCTTT.

The chain employs TRBV6-4 and TRBJ2-7; 9 bases line up with TRBD1. CDR3 length equals 14 residues. The germline V gene encodes CDR1 MRHNA and CDR2 SNTAGT. The V segment lost 6 bases and the J segment 4 bases; nucleotides outside the gene matches: 7. The CDR3 here is CASSPDRGFYEQYF. As DNA, the CDR3 is TGTGCCAGCAGCCCCGACAGGGGGTTTTACGAGCAGTACTTC.

The chain has TRBV6-5 and TRBJ2-3, with a possible D match to TRBD1 (5 bases). The CDR3 loop spans 14 amino acids. Germline V lookup: CDR1 MNHEY, CDR2 SVGAGI. Trimming removed 5 bases at V and 1 base at J, with 10 bases between. The CDR3 region is CASSIGARTDTQYF. In nucleotides, the CDR3 is TGTGCCAGCAGTATAGGGGCCCGCACAGATACGCAGTATTTT.

This chain joins TRBV5-1 and TRBJ2-5; either TRBD1 or TRBD2 may supply D (6 bases each). The CDR3 is 15 residues long. V lost 0 bases and J lost 4, with 13 bases in between. Germline CDR1 and CDR2: SGHRS and YFSETQ. In nucleotides, the CDR3 is TGCGCCAGCAGCTTGGTCGGGGGCCCCACAGAGACCCAGTACTTC. This gives the protein CASSLVGGPTETQYF.

The CDR3 here is CASSPNRQGVINTEAFF. The DNA of the CDR3 is TGTGCCAGCTCACCAAATCGCCAGGGGGTGATAAACACTGAAGCTTTCTTT. The genes are TRBV18 and TRBJ1-1; 7 bases are shared with TRBD1. Germline CDR1 is KGHSH and CDR2 is LQKENI. Trimming cost V 2 bases and J 2 bases; bases outside gene matches: 11. CDR3 size: 17 residues.

The chain uses TRBV6-5 and TRBJ2-1; D unresolved. V was clipped by 2 bases and J by 6 bases, with 14 bases between them. Germline-derived CDR1 and CDR2 are MNHEY and SVGAGI. The CDR3 has 15 amino acids. The CDR3 coding sequence is TGTGCCAGCAGTTACGTAGTTCGGCCCTTCAATGAGCAGTTCTTC. This translates into CASSYVVRPFNEQFF.

This clone is a singleton in its sample. This chain links TRBV30 with TRBJ1-3, with TRBD1 as a possible D gene (5 bases). V shed 0 bases and J shed 3 bases, with 12 bases lying between them. The CDR3 runs to 15 residues. Germline loops: CDR1 GTSNPN, CDR2 SVGIG (reference sequence). For the CDR3, the DNA is TGTGCCTGGAGTGTACCCGGGGGGGTTGGAAACACCATATATTTT. Residues: CAWSVPGGVGNTIYF.

The J gene is TRBJ1-1, the V gene TRBV15; 9 bases align to TRBD1. The V segment lost 8 bases and the J segment 1 base; nucleotides outside the gene matches: 8. Germline CDR1 reads LNHNV; CDR2 reads YYDKDF (reference sequence). This CDR3 has 15 amino acids. The CDR3 loop reads CATSTGQGRNTEAFF. The CDR3 nucleotides are TGTGCCACCTCTACCGGACAGGGGAGGAACACTGAAGCTTTCTTT.

This chain links TRBV30 with TRBJ1-1; weak D call: TRBD1 (6 bases). CDR1 is GTSNPN and CDR2 is SVGIG in the germline V gene (reference sequence). Trimming removed 4 bases at V and 1 base at J, with 7 bases between. This CDR3 is 12 amino acids long. This CDR3 is CAWNRANTEAFF. The CDR3, as DNA: TGTGCCTGGAACAGGGCGAACACTGAAGCTTTCTTT. Based on the CDR3 plus reference TRBV30 and TRBJ1-1, the full variable domain is SQTIHQWPATLVQPVGSPLSLECTVEGTSNPNLYWYRQAAGRGLQLLFYSVGIGQISSEVPQNLSASRPQDRQFILSSKKLLLSDSGFYLCAWNRANTEAFFGQGTRLTVV.

This rearrangement joins TRBV6-5 to TRBJ1-1; 8 nucleotides align to TRBD1. The germline gives CDR1 MNHEY, CDR2 SVGAGI. CDR3 length equals 15 residues. The V segment lost 3 bases and the J segment 4 bases; nucleotides outside the gene matches: 7. CDR3 amino acids: CASSYGTGASTEAFF. The CDR3 region has the DNA TGTGCCAGCAGTTATGGGACAGGAGCCAGCACTGAAGCTTTCTTT.

The chain combines TRBV7-3 with TRBJ2-5; 10 bases map to TRBD1. The CDR3 runs 14 residues. The V gene end was trimmed by 6 bases and the J gene end by 3 bases; junction bases not matched to a gene: 4. Looked up from germline, CDR1 is SGHTA and CDR2 is FQGTGA. For the CDR3, the DNA is TGTGCCAGCAGTTCCGGGACAGGGGAAGAGACCCAGTACTTC. It codes for CASSSGTGEETQYF.

The V call is TRBV30, the J call TRBJ1-6; D is undetermined. CDR1 is GTSNPN and CDR2 is SVGIG in the germline V gene (reference sequence). This CDR3 is built from 14 residues. V lost 4 bases, J lost 5 bases, and 12 bases lay in between. The CDR3 bases are TGTGCCTGGAACCCAGGACTCAATAATTCACCCCTCCACTTT. It translates to CAWNPGLNNSPLHF.

In nucleotides, the CDR3 is TGTGCCAGCAGCCAAGAGAACGGGTACGAGCAGTACTTC. Translating it yields CASSQENGYEQYF. The chain carries TRBV4-2 and TRBJ2-7; D is undetermined. The V and J ends lost 0 bases and 4 bases respectively, with 7 bases between them. From germline, CDR1 is LGHNA and CDR2 YNFKEQ. The length of the CDR3 is 13 residues.